This T cell receptor (beta chain) was sequenced during a study of OX40 agonist ivuxolimab in advanced cancers. This table comes from immunoSEQ multiplex PCR, and its TCRdb copy is limited to in-frame clones, with some not included. The sample lists 70,000 to 90,000 clones; about 89% were seen once. J was trimmed by 1 base and V by 5 bases; bases with no gene match: 5. The CDR3 has 15 amino acids. Germline V gives CDR1 MNHEY, CDR2 SVGAGI. Notes on this clone: Its antigen remains unidentified.

Study-wide findings and caveats: On average, a greater number of expanded clones characterised CD8+ T cells relative to CD4+.

The V and J genes are TRBV6-5 and TRBJ2-1; 7 bases map to TRBD2. This sequence was found in an adult with an advanced solid tumor such as melanoma, head and neck, liver or kidney cancer. Sample: CD4+ or CD8+ T cells sorted from blood, taken in a trial of the OX40 agonist ivuxolimab. DNA for the CDR3: TGTGCCAGCAGTCGGCTAGCGGTTTCCTACAATGAGCAGTTCTTC. This codes for CASSRLAVSYNEQFF.